Below, one T cell receptor beta chain is given with its context. The antigen remains unidentified. Only in-frame clones appear in the TCRdb table, and some are missing; sequencing was by immunoSEQ multiplex PCR. The data hold about 5,100 clones, with about 70% observed a single time. These data come from a study of OX40 agonist ivuxolimab in advanced cancers. Whole-study context: Patients received ivuxolimab, an agonistic anti-OX40 (CD134) antibody. Anti-PD-1, anti-PD-L1 or anti-CTLA-4 therapy given earlier was allowed, and 35% to 50% had some.

The CDR3 is 14 amino acids. The V gene's germline CDR1 is MNHEY and CDR2 SVGAGI. Trimming took 6 bases from V and 1 from J, leaving 10 bases between them. General study findings and limits: Among T cells, CD8+ cells averaged more expanded clones than CD4+ cells. Low levels of normalized T-cell clonal expansion also appeared in some nonresponders.

The input for sequencing was CD4+ or CD8+ T cells sorted from blood, taken in a trial of the OX40 agonist ivuxolimab. This TCR derives from an adult with an advanced solid tumor such as melanoma, head and neck, liver or kidney cancer. The chain combines TRBV6-5 with TRBJ2-1; the D is unclear. CDR3 sequence: CASSPLGSYNEQFF. The CDR3 coding sequence is TGTGCCAGCAGCCCTTTAGGATCCTACAATGAGCAGTTCTTC.